This T cell receptor (beta chain) was profiled in a study of cytomegalovirus exposure and HLA in healthy donors. Study-wide results and limits: Altogether, some 170 TCR beta chains were recorded as cytomegalovirus-associated. Specificity of a few CMV-associated chains for CMV antigens was verified in vitro.

The 120-subject validation cohort, separate from the 666-subject first cohort, included the donors. As regards this clone: Its antigen remains unidentified. The identical CDR3 is also encoded by other nucleotide sequences in the sample.

The V end was cut by 5 bases, the J end by 3 bases, with 12 bases between. CDR1 is SGDLS, CDR2 YYNGEE, per germline. CDR3 length: 14 residues. Assay used: immunoSEQ multiplex PCR; TCRdb lists only in-frame clones, some missing. The repertoire has roughly 150,000 clones, around 92% of them found once; the top ten carry under 13%. Sample: PBMCs. The chain has TRBV9 and TRBJ1-5; TRBD1 might be the D (5 bases). The sequence was collected from a woman between 18 and 29 years old in good health and CMV-seropositive. The CDR3 DNA is TGTGCCAGCAGTGCTCAGGGTGACAATCAGCCCCAGCATTTT. It yields the protein CASSAQGDNQPQHF. Full variable domain (missing parts from reference TRBV9 and TRBJ1-5): DSGVTQTPKHLITATGQRVTLRCSPRSGDLSVYWYQQSLDQGLQFLIQYYNGEERAKGNILERFSAQQFPDLHSELNLSSLELGDSALYFCASSAQGDNQPQHFGDGTRLSIL.